The sample holds one count of the clone carrying this T cell receptor (beta chain). The antigen remains unidentified. The sample is drawn from a study of T cell clonotyping in hematopoietic cell transplantation. Study-level points and caveats: Higher Inverse Simpson Index values in graft donor and pretransplant recipient predicted broader posttransplant TCR diversity. No sorting was done, leaving CD4 and CD8 contributions mixed. At the given depth, recipient repertoires were over 95% de novo clonotypes. Pathologically expanded recipient clonotypes increased progressively from day 30 to day 180 as diversity fell.

Some clones are missing from TCRdb's copy, which holds only in-frame ones; the method was immunoSEQ multiplex PCR. The data hold roughly 11,000 clones, with approximately 89% observed a single time. The CDR3 runs 14 residues. CDR1 and CDR2 from the germline V gene are SGHRS and YFSETQ. V lost 1 base and J lost 4, with 11 bases in between. The V and J genes are TRBV5-1 and TRBJ1-1; D possibly corresponds to TRBD1 (5 bases). The sequence came from a woman in her forties or fifties in good health. Some clones in this sample may be carry-over from other donors' samples. Sequenced: peripheral blood mononuclear cells. The CDR3 here is CASSLSGRGTEAFF. The CDR3 region has the DNA TGCGCCAGCAGCTTGTCCGGTAGGGGCACTGAAGCTTTCTTT. The full variable domain, with the rest looked up from reference TRBV5-1 and TRBJ1-1, is KAGVTQTPRYLIKTRGQQVTLSCSPISGHRSVSWYQQTPGQGLQFLFEYFSETQRNKGNFPGRFSGRQFSNSRSEMNVSTLELGDSALYLCASSLSGRGTEAFFGQGTRLTVV.